The source of this T cell receptor beta chain is a study of blood T cell repertoires in COVID-19. For the study at large: The United States, Italy and Spain were the sources of the acute and convalescent COVID-19 samples. Sample material is recorded as cDNA or gDNA derived from T cells, B-cell-depleted T cells, or PBMCs.

This CDR3 has 18 amino acids. CDR1 and CDR2 from the germline V gene are SGHAT and FQNNGV. V shed 5 bases and J 6 bases; nucleotides not matched to a gene: 12. Authors' analysis steps: Using reference gene primer amplification, nucleated cell counts were estimated. Sequencing was performed with immunoSEQ multiplex PCR; in TCRdb, only in-frame clones are kept and a portion is missing. D and trimming were read from the DNA, whereas the V and J calls and clone size are those reported in that table. Of some 200,000 clones in the sample, 84% were seen once. Sequences were obtained from peripheral blood. J is TRBJ2-1 and V is TRBV11-2; 14 nucleotides agree with TRBD2. The TCR comes from an elderly woman with active or convalescent COVID-19. The CDR3, as DNA: TGTGCCAGCAGCGGGGGACTAGCGGGAGACGTTTACCGCAATGAGCAGTTCTTC. As protein: CASSGGLAGDVYRNEQFF.